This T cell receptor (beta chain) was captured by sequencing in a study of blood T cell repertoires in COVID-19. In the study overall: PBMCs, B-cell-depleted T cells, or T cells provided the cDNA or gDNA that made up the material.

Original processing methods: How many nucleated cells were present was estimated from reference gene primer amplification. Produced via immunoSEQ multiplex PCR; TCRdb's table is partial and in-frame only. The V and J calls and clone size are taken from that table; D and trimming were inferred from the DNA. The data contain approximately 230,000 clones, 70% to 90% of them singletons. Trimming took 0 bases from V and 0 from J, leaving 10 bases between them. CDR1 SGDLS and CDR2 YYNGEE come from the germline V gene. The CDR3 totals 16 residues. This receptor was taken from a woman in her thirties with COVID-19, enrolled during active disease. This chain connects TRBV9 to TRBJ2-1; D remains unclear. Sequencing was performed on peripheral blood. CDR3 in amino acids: CASSVDPASSYNEQFF. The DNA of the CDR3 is TGTGCCAGCAGCGTAGATCCGGCTAGCTCCTACAATGAGCAGTTCTTC.